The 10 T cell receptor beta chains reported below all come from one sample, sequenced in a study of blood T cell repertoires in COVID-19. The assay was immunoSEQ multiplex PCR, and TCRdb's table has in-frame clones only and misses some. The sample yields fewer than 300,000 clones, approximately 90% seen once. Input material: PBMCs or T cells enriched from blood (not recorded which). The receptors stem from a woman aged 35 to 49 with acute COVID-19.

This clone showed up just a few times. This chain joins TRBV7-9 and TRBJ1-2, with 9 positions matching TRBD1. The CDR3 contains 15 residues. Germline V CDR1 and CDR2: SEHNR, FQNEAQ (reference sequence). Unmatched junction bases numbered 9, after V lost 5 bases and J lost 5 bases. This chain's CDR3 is CASSIPGQGRYGYTF. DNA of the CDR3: TGTGCCAGCAGCATTCCCGGACAGGGGAGGTATGGCTACACCTTC.

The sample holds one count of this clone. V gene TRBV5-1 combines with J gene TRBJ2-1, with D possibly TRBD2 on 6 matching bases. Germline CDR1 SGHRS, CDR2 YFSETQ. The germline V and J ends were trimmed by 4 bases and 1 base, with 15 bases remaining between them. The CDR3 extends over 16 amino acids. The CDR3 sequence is CASSTLLAVSYNEQFF. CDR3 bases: TGCGCCAGCAGCACGCTACTAGCTGTTTCCTACAATGAGCAGTTCTTC.

CDR3 protein: CASSPYLGGEDNEQFF. CDR3 coding DNA: TGTGCCAGCAGTCCATATCTTGGGGGGGAGGACAATGAGCAGTTCTTC. The J gene is TRBJ2-1, the V gene TRBV27, with TRBD2 matching over 7 bases. Germline V gene lookup returns CDR1 MNHEY and CDR2 SMNVEV (reference sequence). This CDR3 spans 16 amino acids. With 5 bases clipped from V and 5 bases from J, the junction kept 12 bases outside the gene matches.

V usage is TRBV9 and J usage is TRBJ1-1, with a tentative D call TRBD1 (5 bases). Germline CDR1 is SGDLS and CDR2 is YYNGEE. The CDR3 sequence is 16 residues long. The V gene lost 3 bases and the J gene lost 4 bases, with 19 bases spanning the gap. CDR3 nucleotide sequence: TGTGCCAGCAGCGCAGCCTTCGGGGGTGGGAGCACTGAAGCTTTCTTT. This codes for CASSAAFGGGSTEAFF.

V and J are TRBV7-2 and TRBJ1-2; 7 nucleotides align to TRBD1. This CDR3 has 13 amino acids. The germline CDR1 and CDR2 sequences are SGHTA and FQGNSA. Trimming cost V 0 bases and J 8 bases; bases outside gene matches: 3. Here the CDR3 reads CASSLAGGMGYTF. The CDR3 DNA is TGTGCCAGCAGCTTAGCAGGGGGCATGGGCTACACCTTC. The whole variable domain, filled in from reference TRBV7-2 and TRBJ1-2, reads GAGVSQSPSNKVTEKGKDVELRCDPISGHTALYWYRQSLGQGLEFLIYFQGNSAPDKSGLPSDRFSAERTGGSVSTLTIQRTQQEDSAVYLCASSLAGGMGYTFGSGTRLTVV.

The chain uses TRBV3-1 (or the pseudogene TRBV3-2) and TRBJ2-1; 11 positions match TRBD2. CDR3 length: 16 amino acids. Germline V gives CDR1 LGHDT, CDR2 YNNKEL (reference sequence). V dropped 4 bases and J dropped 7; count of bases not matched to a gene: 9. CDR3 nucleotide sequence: TGTGCCAGCAGCCTACAGACTAGCGGGATAGGGAATGAGCAGTTCTTC. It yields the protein CASSLQTSGIGNEQFF.

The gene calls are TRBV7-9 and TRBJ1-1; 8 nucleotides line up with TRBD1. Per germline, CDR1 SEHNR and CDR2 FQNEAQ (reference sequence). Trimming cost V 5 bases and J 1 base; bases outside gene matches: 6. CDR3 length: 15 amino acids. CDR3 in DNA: TGTGCCAGCAGCCGTACAGGGGGATCGAACACTGAAGCTTTCTTT. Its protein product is CASSRTGGSNTEAFF.

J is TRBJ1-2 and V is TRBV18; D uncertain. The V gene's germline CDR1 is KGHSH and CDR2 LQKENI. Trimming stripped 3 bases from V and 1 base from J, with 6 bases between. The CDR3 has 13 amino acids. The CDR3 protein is CASSPTSNYGYTF. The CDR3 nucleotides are TGTGCCAGCTCACCGACAAGTAACTATGGCTACACCTTC.

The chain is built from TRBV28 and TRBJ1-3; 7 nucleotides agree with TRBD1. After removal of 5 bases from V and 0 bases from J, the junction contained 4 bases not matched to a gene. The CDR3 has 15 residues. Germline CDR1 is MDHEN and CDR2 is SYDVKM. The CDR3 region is CASSLTGHSGNTIYF. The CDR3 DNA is TGTGCCAGCAGTCTGACAGGGCACTCTGGAAACACCATATATTTT.

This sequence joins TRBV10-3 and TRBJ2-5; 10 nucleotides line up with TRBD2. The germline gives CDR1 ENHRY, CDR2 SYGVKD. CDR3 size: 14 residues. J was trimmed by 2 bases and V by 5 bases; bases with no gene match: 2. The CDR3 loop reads CAISYSGGQETQYF. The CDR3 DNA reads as TGTGCCATCAGTTATAGCGGGGGGCAAGAGACCCAGTACTTC.